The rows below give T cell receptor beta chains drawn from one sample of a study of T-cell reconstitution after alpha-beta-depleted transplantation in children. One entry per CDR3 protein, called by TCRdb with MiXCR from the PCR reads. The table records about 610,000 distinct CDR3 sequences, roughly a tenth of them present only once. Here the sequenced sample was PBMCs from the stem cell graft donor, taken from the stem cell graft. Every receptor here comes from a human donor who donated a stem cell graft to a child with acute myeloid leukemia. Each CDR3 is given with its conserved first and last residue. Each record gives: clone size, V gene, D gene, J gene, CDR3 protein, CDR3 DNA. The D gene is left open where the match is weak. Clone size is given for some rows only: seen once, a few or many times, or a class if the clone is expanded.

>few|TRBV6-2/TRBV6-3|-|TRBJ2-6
CASKDSAGANVLTF
TGTGCCAGCAAGGACAGTGCTGGGGCCAACGTCCTGACTTTC
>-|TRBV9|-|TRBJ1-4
CASSPRPREKLFF
TGTGCCAGCAGCCCCCGGCCGCGCGAAAAACTGTTTTTT
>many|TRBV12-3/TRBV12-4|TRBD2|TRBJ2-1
CASSIAGGPYNEQFF
TGTGCCAGCAGTATAGCGGGAGGGCCCTACAATGAGCAGTTCTTC
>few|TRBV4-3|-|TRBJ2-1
CASSQGTMNSNEQFF
TGCGCCAGCAGCCAAGGGACTATGAATAGCAATGAGCAGTTCTTC
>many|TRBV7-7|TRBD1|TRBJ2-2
CASSYGQGSTGELFF
TGTGCTAGCAGCTACGGACAGGGCAGTACCGGGGAGCTGTTTTTT
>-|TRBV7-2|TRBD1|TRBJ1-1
CASSLVGGPLVTEAFF
TGTGCCAGCAGCTTAGTAGGGGGCCCCTTGGTCACTGAAGCTTTCTTT
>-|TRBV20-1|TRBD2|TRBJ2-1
CSARPGTSGRITYNEQFF
TGCAGTGCTCGACCCGGGACTAGCGGGAGAATCACCTACAATGAGCAGTTCTTC
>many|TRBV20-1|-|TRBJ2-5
CSASDGVQETQYF
TGCAGTGCTAGTGACGGGGTACAAGAGACCCAGTACTTC
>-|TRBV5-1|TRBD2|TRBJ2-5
CASSLKRGQETQYF
TGCGCCAGCAGCCTAAAGCGGGGCCAAGAGACCCAGTACTTC
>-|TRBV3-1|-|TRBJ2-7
CASSQESRGSNEQYF
TGTGCCAGCAGCCAAGAGAGTAGGGGCAGTAACGAGCAGTACTTC
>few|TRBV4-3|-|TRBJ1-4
CASSQTSGDEKLFF
TGCGCCAGCAGCCAAACCTCTGGCGATGAAAAACTGTTTTTT
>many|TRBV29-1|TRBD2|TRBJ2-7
CSADSGGSSYEQYF
TGCAGCGCCGACAGCGGGGGGAGCTCCTACGAGCAGTACTTC
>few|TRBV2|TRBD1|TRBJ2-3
CASRGDRLSTDTQYF
TGTGCCAGCAGAGGGGACAGGTTGAGCACAGATACGCAGTATTTT
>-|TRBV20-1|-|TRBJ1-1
CSAPSGAWNTEAFF
TGCAGTGCCCCCTCGGGGGCGTGGAACACTGAAGCTTTCTTT
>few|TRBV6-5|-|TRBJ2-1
CASSYSIEAGYNEQFF
TGTGCCAGCAGTTACTCGATTGAGGCGGGATACAATGAGCAGTTCTTC
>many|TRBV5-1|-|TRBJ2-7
CASSVEGPYEQYF
TGCGCCAGCAGCGTTGAGGGCCCCTACGAGCAGTACTTC
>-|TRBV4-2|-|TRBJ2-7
CASSQDGSGSLSYEQYF
TGTGCCAGCAGCCAAGATGGGTCCGGGAGCTTATCCTACGAGCAGTACTTC
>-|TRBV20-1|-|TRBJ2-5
CSAISQVETQYF
TGCAGTGCTATTAGCCAAGTGGAGACCCAGTACTTC
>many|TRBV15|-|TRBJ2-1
CATAEELGGANEQFF
TGTGCCACCGCTGAGGAATTGGGGGGGGCGAATGAGCAGTTCTTC
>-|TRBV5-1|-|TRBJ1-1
CASSREFNTEAFF
TGCGCCAGCTCCCGGGAGTTCAACACTGAAGCTTTCTTT
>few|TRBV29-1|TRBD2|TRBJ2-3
CSVEPAGGRTDTQYF
TGCAGCGTTGAACCAGCGGGAGGACGCACAGATACGCAGTATTTT
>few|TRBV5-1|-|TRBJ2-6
CASSLGHTSSGANVLTF
TGCGCCAGCAGCTTGGGACACACTAGCTCTGGGGCCAACGTCCTGACTTTC
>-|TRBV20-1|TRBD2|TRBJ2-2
CSATQEPSGLNTGELFF
TGCAGTGCCACCCAAGAGCCTAGCGGGCTGAACACCGGGGAGCTGTTTTTT
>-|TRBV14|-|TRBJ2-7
CASSQGFSLPLEQYF
TGTGCCAGCAGCCAAGGTTTTAGCCTCCCGCTCGAGCAGTACTTC
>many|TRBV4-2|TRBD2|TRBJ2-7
CASSPRLLAGGSAEGYEQYF
TGTGCCAGCAGCCCCCGGTTACTAGCGGGAGGTTCCGCGGAGGGTTACGAGCAGTACTTC
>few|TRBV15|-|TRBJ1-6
CATSRDGGDSPLHF
TGTGCCACCAGCAGAGATGGGGGGGATTCACCCCTCCACTTT
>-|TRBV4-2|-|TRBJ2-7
CAMGPRAVSYEQYF
TGTGCCATGGGCCCGCGGGCAGTCTCCTACGAGCAGTACTTC
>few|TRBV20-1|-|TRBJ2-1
CSARVPGSPLSRQFF
TGCAGTGCTAGGGTTCCGGGTAGCCCCCTTAGCAGACAGTTCTTC
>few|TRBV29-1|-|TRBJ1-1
CSVGGTGSFRIAFF
TGCAGCGTCGGGGGGACCGGTTCCTTTCGAATAGCTTTCTTT
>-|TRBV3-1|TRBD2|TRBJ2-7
CASSQLGGREYEQYF
TGTGCCAGCAGCCAACTGGGGGGGAGGGAATACGAGCAGTACTTC
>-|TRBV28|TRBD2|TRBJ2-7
CASSPSSGRAGNEQYF
TGTGCCAGCAGTCCCTCAAGCGGGAGGGCCGGTAACGAGCAGTACTTC
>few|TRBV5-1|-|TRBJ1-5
CASSLGGLDQPQHF
TGCGCCAGCAGCTTGGGGGGGCTGGATCAGCCCCAGCATTTT
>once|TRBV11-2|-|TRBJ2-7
CASSLSGPDEQYF
TGTGCCAGCAGCTTAAGTGGGCCAGACGAGCAGTACTTC
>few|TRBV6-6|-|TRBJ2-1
CASLRDNEQFF
TGTGCCAGTCTTAGGGACAATGAGCAGTTCTTC
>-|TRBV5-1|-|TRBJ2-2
CASSLGDGARELFF
TGCGCCAGCAGCTTGGGGGACGGGGCACGGGAGCTGTTTTTT
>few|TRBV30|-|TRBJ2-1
CAWSRLGGWGNEQFF
TGTGCCTGGAGCCGACTGGGCGGATGGGGCAATGAGCAGTTCTTC
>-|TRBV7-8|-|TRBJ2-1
CASSLGGWGEQFF
TGTGCCAGCAGCTTAGGGGGCTGGGGTGAGCAGTTCTTC
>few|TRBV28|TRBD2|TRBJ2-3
CASTSGRRTDTQYF
TGTGCCTCCACTAGCGGGAGACGTACAGATACGCAGTATTTT
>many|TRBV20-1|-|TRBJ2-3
CSAGGVPGDTQYF
TGCAGTGCTGGTGGAGTTCCGGGGGATACGCAGTATTTT
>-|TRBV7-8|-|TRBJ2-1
CATTRTSSYNEQFF
TGTGCCACCACACGAACCTCCTCCTACAATGAGCAGTTCTTC
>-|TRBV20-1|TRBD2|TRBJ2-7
CSARRASGSWSYEQYF
TGCAGTGCTAGAAGAGCTAGCGGGTCGTGGTCCTACGAGCAGTACTTC
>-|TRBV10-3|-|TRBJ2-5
CAISETGRQETQYF
TGTGCCATCAGTGAGACCGGACGGCAAGAGACCCAGTACTTC
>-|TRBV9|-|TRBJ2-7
CASTLGAGPSYEQYF
TGTGCCAGCACCCTCGGGGCAGGGCCCTCCTACGAGCAGTACTTC
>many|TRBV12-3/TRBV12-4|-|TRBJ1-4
CASSPQAAGKLFF
TGTGCCAGCAGTCCCCAGGCCGCGGGAAAACTGTTTTTT
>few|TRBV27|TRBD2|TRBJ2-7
CASSIAGHSYEQYF
TGTGCCAGCAGCATAGCGGGCCACTCCTACGAGCAGTACTTC
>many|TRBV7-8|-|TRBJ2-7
CASSFTGGYEQYF
TGTGCCAGCAGCTTCACGGGCGGCTACGAGCAGTACTTC
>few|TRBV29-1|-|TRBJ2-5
CSGARDAAGETQYF
TGCAGCGGAGCCCGGGACGCGGCGGGGGAGACCCAGTACTTC
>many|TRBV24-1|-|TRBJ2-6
CATSDRQSSSGANVLTF
TGTGCCACCAGTGATCGCCAATCGAGCTCTGGGGCCAACGTCCTGACTTTC
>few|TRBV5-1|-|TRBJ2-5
CASSLGERETQYF
TGCGCCAGCAGCTTGGGAGAACGAGAGACCCAGTACTTC
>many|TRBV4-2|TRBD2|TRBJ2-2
CASSPLQAGVGTGELFF
TGTGCCAGCAGCCCCCTTCAGGCGGGAGTAGGGACCGGGGAGCTGTTTTTT